Shown below are 4 T cell receptor beta chains from a single sample sequenced in a study of blood T cell repertoires in COVID-19. TCRdb's copy holds only in-frame clones and misses some; the assay was immunoSEQ multiplex PCR. Of 65,000 to 90,000 clones in the sample, roughly 80% were seen once. The sequencing input was peripheral blood. Every receptor here comes from a man aged 70-80 years with COVID-19, enrolled during active disease.

The CDR3, as DNA: TGCAGCGCCGGGGCGCGGGGTCGGGATGAGCAGTTCTTC. Residues: CSAGARGRDEQFF. J is TRBJ2-1 and V is TRBV29-1, with D maybe TRBD2 (6 bases). Germline lookup yields CDR1 SQVTM and CDR2 ANQGSEA. The CDR3 contains 13 residues. Trimming took 7 bases from V and 8 from J, leaving 18 bases between them.

The chain uses TRBV7-9 and TRBJ1-2, with D perhaps matching TRBD1 (6 bases). The CDR3 loop spans 14 amino acids. In germline, CDR1 is SEHNR, CDR2 FQNEAQ (reference sequence). Trimming removed 3 bases from V and 2 bases from J, with 10 bases in between. The CDR3 sequence: CASSFEDSNYGYTF. Here the CDR3 DNA reads TGTGCCAGCAGCTTCGAGGACAGCAACTATGGCTACACCTTC.

This chain joins TRBV4-3 and TRBJ2-2; 9 bases match TRBD2. Trimming at V came to 1 base and at J to 7 bases, leaving 4 bases not matched to a gene. In germline, CDR1 is LGHNA, CDR2 YSLEER. This CDR3 region has 15 residues. The DNA of the CDR3 is TGCGCCAGCAGCCAAGGGGGACTAGCTGTCGGGGAGCTGTTTTTT. Encoded protein: CASSQGGLAVGELFF.

The chain carries TRBV19 and TRBJ1-4; D gene unclear. The germline V gene has CDR1 LNHDA and CDR2 SQIVND (reference sequence). Trimming cost V 1 base and J 0 bases, with 15 bases left between them. CDR3 length: 18 amino acids. CDR3 sequence: CASSIVFYSGATNEKLFF. CDR3 bases: TGTGCCAGTAGTATAGTGTTCTATTCGGGTGCAACTAATGAAAAACTGTTTTTT.